Below, one T cell receptor (beta chain) is given with its context. Sequencing used immunoSEQ multiplex PCR; TCRdb keeps in-frame clones, though not all of them. The profile shows 120,000 to 150,000 clones, less than 90% of them singletons. This CDR3 comprises 12 residues. Trimming removed 3 bases from V and 9 bases from J; junction bases left unmatched: 3. Germline V CDR1 and CDR2: SGHTA, FQGNSA. This entry belongs to a study of radiation and T cells in renal cell carcinoma. Time point reported: blood 4 weeks post-SBRT, at nephrectomy. This sample's treatment: 15 Gy SBRT to primary tumor, nephrectomy 4 weeks later. After SBRT, blood was collected at 2 and 4 weeks, plus baseline.

This rearrangement joins TRBV7-2 to TRBJ2-7, with TRBD2 identical over 9 bases. The sequencing here drew on blood, taken from a patient whose treatment included radiotherapy and nephrectomy. The TCR sequence derives from a woman aged 50 to 60 with renal cell carcinoma. The chain's CDR3 is CASSLLAGRQYF. CDR3 bases: TGTGCCAGCAGCTTGCTAGCGGGGAGGCAGTACTTC.